This T cell receptor beta chain is drawn from a study of T-cell memory formation after mild COVID-19. TCRdb ran MiXCR on the 5' RACE reads and lists one entry per CDR3 protein. The repertoire consists of under 150,000 distinct CDR3 sequences, with about a fifth occurring once and the leading ten covering about 38%. Overall study findings and caveats: Whereas later expanders leaned CD4+, clones contracting day 15 to 85 showed a balanced CD4/CD8 makeup.

This clonotype was seen a single time. Its specificity is unknown. Germline-derived CDR1 and CDR2 are DFQATT and SNEGSKA (reference sequence). The CDR3 is made up of 13 amino acids. Trimming took off 3 bases at V and 2 bases at J, with 10 bases between the two ends. This rearrangement joins TRBV20-1 to TRBJ1-1; D ambiguous. Sequencing input: PBMCs or a T cell subset sorted from them (not recorded which). This TCR was sampled from a man aged 18 to 30 who had mild COVID-19 (a few samples of this study predate the infection). Cell type and time point are not known. The CDR3 DNA reads as TGCAGTGCTAGCGAACGGTTTAACACTGAAGCTTTCTTT. It specifies CSASERFNTEAFF.